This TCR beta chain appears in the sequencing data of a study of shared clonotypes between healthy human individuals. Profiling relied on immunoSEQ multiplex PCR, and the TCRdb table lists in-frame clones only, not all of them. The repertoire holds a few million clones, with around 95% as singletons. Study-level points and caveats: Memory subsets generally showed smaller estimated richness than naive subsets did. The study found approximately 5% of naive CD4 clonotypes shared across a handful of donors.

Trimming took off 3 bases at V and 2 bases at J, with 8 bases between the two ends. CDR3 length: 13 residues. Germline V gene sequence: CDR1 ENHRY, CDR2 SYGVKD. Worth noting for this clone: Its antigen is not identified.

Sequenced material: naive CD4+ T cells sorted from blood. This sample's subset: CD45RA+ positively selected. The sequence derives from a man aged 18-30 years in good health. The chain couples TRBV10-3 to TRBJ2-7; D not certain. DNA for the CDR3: TGTGCCATCAGTGAAGGTGCCCCCTACGAGCAGTACTTC. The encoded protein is CAISEGAPYEQYF.